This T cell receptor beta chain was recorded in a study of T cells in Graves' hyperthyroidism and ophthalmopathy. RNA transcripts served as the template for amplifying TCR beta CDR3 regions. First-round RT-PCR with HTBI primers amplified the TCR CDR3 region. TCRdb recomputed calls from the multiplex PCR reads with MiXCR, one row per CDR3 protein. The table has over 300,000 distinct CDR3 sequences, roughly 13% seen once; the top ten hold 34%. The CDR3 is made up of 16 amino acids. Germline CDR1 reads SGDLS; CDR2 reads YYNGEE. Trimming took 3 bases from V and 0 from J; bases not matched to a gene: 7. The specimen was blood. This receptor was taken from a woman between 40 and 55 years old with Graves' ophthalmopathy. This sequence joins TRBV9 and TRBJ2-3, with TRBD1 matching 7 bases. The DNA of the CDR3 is TGTGCCAGCAGCGGTCGACAGGGCTTGAGCACAGATACGCAGTATTTT. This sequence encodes CASSGRQGLSTDTQYF.